Listed below are T cell receptor beta chains from one sample, sequenced in a study of blood T cell repertoires in COVID-19. Measured with immunoSEQ multiplex PCR; TCRdb has only the in-frame clones, and not every one. The table lists approximately 76,000 clones, about four fifths of them singletons, with approximately 39% in the top ten. Sequenced material: peripheral blood. The source is an elderly man with active or convalescent COVID-19. CDR3s include the opening cysteine and the closing phenylalanine or tryptophan. The order of the fields is D gene, clone size, V gene, J gene, CDR3 protein, CDR3 DNA. The D gene is left open where the match is weak. Size values are once, few and many counts, or a class for expanded clones, and some rows have none.

D: TRBD1
size: -
V: TRBV5-1
J: TRBJ2-3
CDR3: CASAGQVPGDTQYF
DNA: TGCGCCAGCGCTGGACAGGTCCCGGGAGATACGCAGTATTTT

D: TRBD2
size: -
V: TRBV7-2
J: TRBJ2-7
CDR3: CASSSSGYEQYF
DNA: TGTGCCAGCAGCTCTAGCGGGTACGAGCAGTACTTC

D: TRBD1
size: -
V: TRBV7-9
J: TRBJ1-4
CDR3: CASSRPTGMGEKLFF
DNA: TGTGCCAGCAGCCGTCCGACAGGGATGGGTGAAAAACTGTTTTTT

D: TRBD2
size: -
V: TRBV5-1
J: TRBJ2-5
CDR3: CASSSHLTSGGGETQYF
DNA: TGCGCCAGCAGCTCCCACTTGACTAGCGGGGGAGGGGAGACCCAGTACTTC

D: TRBD2
size: -
V: TRBV6-1
J: TRBJ2-5
CDR3: CASSDTSGRRETQYF
DNA: TGTGCCAGCAGTGATACTAGCGGGAGGAGGGAGACCCAGTACTTC

D: TRBD2
size: -
V: TRBV19
J: TRBJ2-3
CDR3: CASSGAGLAGVGDTQYF
DNA: TGTGCCAGTAGTGGGGCCGGGCTAGCGGGGGTGGGAGATACGCAGTATTTT

D: TRBD1
size: once
V: TRBV7-8
J: TRBJ1-2
CDR3: CASSLEGQGRDGYTF
DNA: TGTGCCAGCAGCTTAGAGGGACAGGGGCGGGATGGCTACACCTTC

D: -
size: -
V: TRBV4-1
J: TRBJ1-5
CDR3: CASSQERGSNQPQHF
DNA: TGCGCCAGCAGCCAAGAAAGGGGGAGCAATCAGCCCCAGCATTTT

D: TRBD1
size: -
V: TRBV5-1
J: TRBJ1-2
CDR3: CASSLDRGGYGYTF
DNA: TGCGCCAGCAGCTTGGACAGGGGCGGCTATGGCTACACCTTC

D: -
size: -
V: TRBV25-1
J: TRBJ2-3
CDR3: CASSEYEGGTDTQYF
DNA: TGTGCCAGCAGTGAATACGAGGGCGGCACAGATACGCAGTATTTT

D: -
size: -
V: TRBV10-3
J: TRBJ2-7
CDR3: CAISGGDLPEQYF
DNA: TGTGCCATCAGTGGGGGGGACCTCCCGGAGCAGTACTTC

D: -
size: many
V: TRBV19
J: TRBJ2-7
CDR3: CASSIKQGNEQYF
DNA: TGTGCCAGTAGTATAAAACAGGGAAACGAGCAGTACTTC

D: TRBD1
size: -
V: TRBV6-5
J: TRBJ1-2
CDR3: CASSTPDRGVYGYTF
DNA: TGTGCCAGCAGTACCCCTGACAGGGGAGTCTATGGCTACACCTTC

D: -
size: -
V: TRBV5-4
J: TRBJ1-5
CDR3: CASSLGPPGNQPQHF
DNA: TGTGCCAGCAGCTTGGGGCCCCCGGGAAATCAGCCCCAGCATTTT

D: TRBD1
size: -
V: TRBV30
J: TRBJ1-6
CDR3: CAWSNRGGWSYNSPLHF
DNA: TGTGCCTGGAGTAACAGGGGAGGATGGTCCTATAATTCACCCCTCCACTTT

D: -
size: -
V: TRBV2
J: TRBJ2-3
CDR3: CASSEKGGAVPQYF
DNA: TGTGCCAGCAGTGAAAAGGGGGGGGCCGTACCGCAGTATTTT

D: -
size: -
V: TRBV21-1
J: TRBJ2-3
CDR3: CASTLPNPGQGSTDTQYF
DNA: TGTGCCAGCACCCTACCCAATCCGGGACAGGGTAGCACAGATACGCAGTATTTT

D: TRBD1
size: few
V: TRBV15
J: TRBJ1-2
CDR3: CATSRVIGQGDYGYTF
DNA: TGTGCCACCAGCAGAGTGATAGGCCAGGGGGACTATGGCTACACCTTC

D: TRBD1
size: -
V: TRBV2
J: TRBJ1-3
CDR3: CASSIQGALGNTIYF
DNA: TGTGCCAGCAGTATACAGGGGGCTCTTGGAAACACCATATATTTT

D: TRBD1
size: once
V: TRBV28
J: TRBJ2-2
CDR3: CASSPLGQGLTGELFF
DNA: TGTGCCAGCAGCCCCCTGGGACAGGGCCTCACCGGGGAGCTGTTTTTT

D: TRBD1
size: -
V: TRBV24-1
J: TRBJ2-5
CDR3: CATSGQGGETQYF
DNA: TGTGCCACCAGTGGACAGGGTGGGGAGACCCAGTACTTC

D: TRBD2
size: once
V: TRBV5-8
J: TRBJ2-5
CDR3: CASSLYSGEYQETQYF
DNA: TGTGCCAGCAGCTTGTATAGCGGGGAATACCAAGAGACCCAGTACTTC

D: -
size: -
V: TRBV7-6
J: TRBJ1-1
CDR3: CASSFAEGTMNTEAFF
DNA: TGTGCCAGCAGCTTCGCGGAGGGAACCATGAACACTGAAGCTTTCTTT

D: -
size: -
V: TRBV5-3
J: TRBJ1-1
CDR3: CARSTFFPAGVGGKAFF
DNA: TGTGCCAGAAGCACCTTTTTCCCGGCGGGCGTAGGTGGGAAAGCTTTCTTT

D: TRBD1
size: -
V: TRBV29-1
J: TRBJ1-1
CDR3: CSSATGDTEAFF
DNA: TGCAGCTCCGCGACAGGGGACACTGAAGCTTTCTTT

D: TRBD1
size: -
V: TRBV10-3
J: TRBJ1-5
CDR3: CAISDPSGQSNQPQHF
DNA: TGTGCCATCAGTGACCCTTCGGGACAGAGCAATCAGCCCCAGCATTTT

D: TRBD1
size: -
V: TRBV29-1
J: TRBJ1-2
CDR3: CSVAVGGGYTF
DNA: TGCAGCGTTGCGGTAGGGGGCGGCTACACCTTC

D: -
size: few
V: TRBV19
J: TRBJ1-5
CDR3: CASSMGGGVNQPQHF
DNA: TGTGCCAGTAGTATGGGAGGGGGGGTAAATCAGCCCCAGCATTTT

D: TRBD1
size: -
V: TRBV5-1
J: TRBJ2-5
CDR3: CASSLAGGKGETQYF
DNA: TGCGCCAGCAGCTTGGCAGGGGGTAAAGGGGAGACCCAGTACTTC

D: TRBD1
size: -
V: TRBV28
J: TRBJ1-6
CDR3: CASSAGQGGSPLHF
DNA: TGTGCCAGCAGTGCCGGACAGGGAGGTTCACCCCTCCACTTT

D: -
size: -
V: TRBV6-2/TRBV6-3
J: TRBJ1-5
CDR3: CASSYSGQPNQPQHF
DNA: TGTGCCAGCAGTTACTCGGGGCAGCCCAATCAGCCCCAGCATTTT

D: -
size: -
V: TRBV7-9
J: TRBJ1-2
CDR3: CASRPQGLLGGYTF
DNA: TGTGCCAGCAGGCCCCAGGGTTTGTTGGGAGGCTACACCTTC

D: TRBD1
size: -
V: TRBV2
J: TRBJ1-4
CDR3: CASRSGTVDATNEKLFF
DNA: TGTGCCAGCAGATCCGGGACAGTCGATGCAACTAATGAAAAACTGTTTTTT

D: TRBD1
size: -
V: TRBV5-1
J: TRBJ1-4
CDR3: CASSLVLQGGNGEKLFF
DNA: TGCGCCAGCAGCTTGGTCTTACAGGGGGGTAACGGAGAAAAACTGTTTTTT

D: -
size: -
V: TRBV6-1
J: TRBJ1-2
CDR3: CASSETVNYGYTF
DNA: TGTGCCAGCAGTGAGACAGTTAACTATGGCTACACCTTC

D: -
size: -
V: TRBV10-3
J: TRBJ1-2
CDR3: CAISGPTVIYGYTF
DNA: TGTGCCATCAGTGGTCCCACGGTGATATATGGCTACACCTTC

D: -
size: -
V: TRBV6-5
J: TRBJ1-2
CDR3: CASNAGRYSNYGYTF
DNA: TGTGCCAGCAACGCGGGACGCTATTCTAACTATGGCTACACCTTC

D: TRBD1
size: once
V: TRBV5-6
J: TRBJ2-5
CDR3: CASSADRGGGQETQYF
DNA: TGTGCCAGCAGCGCCGACAGGGGGGGAGGACAAGAGACCCAGTACTTC

D: -
size: once
V: TRBV30
J: TRBJ1-5
CDR3: CAWSLGGGLGPQHF
DNA: TGTGCCTGGAGCCTCGGGGGGGGCTTAGGGCCCCAGCATTTT

D: TRBD2
size: -
V: TRBV7-2
J: TRBJ2-1
CDR3: CASSLASGSNNEQFF
DNA: TGTGCCAGCAGCTTGGCGAGCGGGAGTAATAATGAGCAGTTCTTC

D: TRBD1
size: once
V: TRBV27
J: TRBJ2-7
CDR3: CATRDRGNEQYF
DNA: TGTGCCACCCGGGACAGGGGAAACGAGCAGTACTTC

D: TRBD1
size: -
V: TRBV27
J: TRBJ1-6
CDR3: CASSFLDRVSPLHF
DNA: TGTGCCAGCAGTTTCTTGGACAGGGTGTCACCCCTCCACTTT

D: -
size: -
V: TRBV18
J: TRBJ1-1
CDR3: CASSPPIQNTEAFF
DNA: TGTGCCAGCTCACCGCCAATACAGAACACTGAAGCTTTCTTT

D: TRBD1
size: -
V: TRBV2
J: TRBJ1-1
CDR3: CASTGQPNTEAFF
DNA: TGTGCCAGCACGGGACAGCCGAACACTGAAGCTTTCTTT

D: TRBD2
size: -
V: TRBV15
J: TRBJ2-2
CDR3: CATSRDRGVNTGELFF
DNA: TGTGCCACCAGCAGAGACCGGGGGGTAAACACCGGGGAGCTGTTTTTT

D: -
size: -
V: TRBV7-2
J: TRBJ2-1
CDR3: CASNGGLSYNEQFF
DNA: TGTGCCAGCAACGGCGGACTCTCCTACAATGAGCAGTTCTTC

D: TRBD1
size: -
V: TRBV10-3
J: TRBJ2-2
CDR3: CAIRPGQGAPGTGELFF
DNA: TGTGCCATTAGACCGGGACAGGGGGCGCCGGGCACCGGGGAGCTGTTTTTT

D: TRBD2
size: -
V: TRBV5-1
J: TRBJ2-7
CDR3: CASSRILAGGPDYEQYF
DNA: TGCGCCAGCAGCAGAATTCTAGCGGGAGGCCCAGACTACGAGCAGTACTTC

D: -
size: once
V: TRBV6-6
J: TRBJ2-3
CDR3: CASSYSGSEGDTQYF
DNA: TGTGCCAGCAGTTACTCGGGCTCCGAGGGAGATACGCAGTATTTT

D: -
size: few
V: TRBV29-1
J: TRBJ1-1
CDR3: CSVGGFGGVNTEAFF
DNA: TGCAGCGTTGGGGGATTCGGGGGTGTGAACACTGAAGCTTTCTTT

D: TRBD2
size: -
V: TRBV18
J: TRBJ2-7
CDR3: CASSPRTSPSYEQYF
DNA: TGTGCCAGCTCACCCCGGACTAGTCCATCTTACGAGCAGTACTTC

D: TRBD2
size: -
V: TRBV19
J: TRBJ2-1
CDR3: CASSDGLARNEQFF
DNA: TGTGCCAGTAGTGACGGACTAGCGAGGAATGAGCAGTTCTTC

D: -
size: -
V: TRBV5-8
J: TRBJ1-2
CDR3: CASSKGRTIGYTF
DNA: TGTGCCAGCAGCAAGGGACGGACTATCGGCTACACCTTC

D: TRBD1
size: -
V: TRBV11-2
J: TRBJ1-3
CDR3: CASSFGRDSTSANTIYF
DNA: TGTGCCAGCAGCTTCGGCAGGGACAGCACATCGGCGAACACCATATATTTT

D: -
size: -
V: TRBV27
J: TRBJ1-1
CDR3: CASSLWGTPITEAFF
DNA: TGTGCCAGCAGTTTATGGGGGACACCGATCACTGAAGCTTTCTTT

D: TRBD2
size: -
V: TRBV2
J: TRBJ2-5
CDR3: CASRLTSGPQETQYF
DNA: TGTGCCAGCAGGTTGACTAGCGGACCCCAAGAGACCCAGTACTTC

D: -
size: -
V: TRBV29-1
J: TRBJ2-3
CDR3: CSVASAGEMGTQYF
DNA: TGCAGCGTTGCCTCGGCGGGCGAGATGGGTACGCAGTATTTT